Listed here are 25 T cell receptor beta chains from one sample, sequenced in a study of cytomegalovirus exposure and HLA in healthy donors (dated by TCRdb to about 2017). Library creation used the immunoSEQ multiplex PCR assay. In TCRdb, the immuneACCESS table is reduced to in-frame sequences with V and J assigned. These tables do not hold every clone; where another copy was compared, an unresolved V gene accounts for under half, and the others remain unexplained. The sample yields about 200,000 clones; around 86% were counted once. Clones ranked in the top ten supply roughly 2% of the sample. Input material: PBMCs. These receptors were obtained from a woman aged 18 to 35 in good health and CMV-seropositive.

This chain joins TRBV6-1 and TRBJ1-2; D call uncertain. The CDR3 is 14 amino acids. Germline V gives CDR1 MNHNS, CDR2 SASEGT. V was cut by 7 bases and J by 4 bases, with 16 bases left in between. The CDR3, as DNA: TGTGCCAGCACTACGAACCAACTCCTCTATGGCTACACCTTC. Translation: CASTTNQLLYGYTF.

Here the CDR3 reads CASSSGWNTEAFF. As DNA, the CDR3 is TGTGCCAGCAGCTCCGGGTGGAACACTGAAGCTTTCTTT. This chain links TRBV5-6 with TRBJ1-1; D is ambiguous. V was shortened by 3 bases and J by 1 base, with 7 bases between the two germline ends. This CDR3 comprises 13 residues. The germline gives CDR1 SGHDT, CDR2 YYEEEE.

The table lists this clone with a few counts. This chain's CDR3 is CASSPGTGDQETQYF. In nucleotides, the CDR3 is TGTGCCAGTAGTCCCGGGACAGGGGACCAAGAGACCCAGTACTTC. The chain is built from TRBV19 and TRBJ2-5, with TRBD1 matching over 10 bases. V lost 5 bases and J lost 0; bases outside the gene matches: 3. This CDR3 comprises 15 residues. The germline V gene encodes CDR1 LNHDA and CDR2 SQIVND (reference sequence).

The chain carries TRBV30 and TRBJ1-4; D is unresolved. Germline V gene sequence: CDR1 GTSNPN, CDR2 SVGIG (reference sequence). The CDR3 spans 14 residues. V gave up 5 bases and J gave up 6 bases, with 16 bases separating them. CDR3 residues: CAWAARKEDEKLFF. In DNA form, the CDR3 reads TGTGCCTGGGCCGCGCGGAAAGAAGATGAAAAACTGTTTTTT.

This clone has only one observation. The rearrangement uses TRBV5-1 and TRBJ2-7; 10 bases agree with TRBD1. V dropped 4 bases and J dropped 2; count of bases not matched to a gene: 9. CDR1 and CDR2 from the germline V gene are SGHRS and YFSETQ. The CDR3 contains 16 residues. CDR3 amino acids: CASSPQGTGAAYEQYF. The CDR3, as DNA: TGCGCCAGCAGCCCCCAAGGGACAGGGGCTGCCTACGAGCAGTACTTC.

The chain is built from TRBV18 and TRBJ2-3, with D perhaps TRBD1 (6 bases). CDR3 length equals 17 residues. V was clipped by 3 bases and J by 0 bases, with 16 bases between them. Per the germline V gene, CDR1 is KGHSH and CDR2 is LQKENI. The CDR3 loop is CASSPTDRQASTDTQYF. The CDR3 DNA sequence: TGTGCCAGCTCACCCACTGACAGGCAAGCTAGCACAGATACGCAGTATTTT. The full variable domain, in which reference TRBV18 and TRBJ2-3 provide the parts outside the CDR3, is NAGVMQNPRHLVRRRGQEARLRCSPMKGHSHVYWYRQLPEEGLKFMVYLQKENIIDESGMPKERFSAEFPKEGPSILRIQQVVRGDSAAYFCASSPTDRQASTDTQYFGPGTRLTVL.

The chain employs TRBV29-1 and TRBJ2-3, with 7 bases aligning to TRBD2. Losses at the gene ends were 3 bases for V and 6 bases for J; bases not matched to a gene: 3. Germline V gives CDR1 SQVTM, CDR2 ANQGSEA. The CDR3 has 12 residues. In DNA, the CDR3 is TGCAGCGTTGATACTAGCGCCGATACGCAGTATTTT. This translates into CSVDTSADTQYF.

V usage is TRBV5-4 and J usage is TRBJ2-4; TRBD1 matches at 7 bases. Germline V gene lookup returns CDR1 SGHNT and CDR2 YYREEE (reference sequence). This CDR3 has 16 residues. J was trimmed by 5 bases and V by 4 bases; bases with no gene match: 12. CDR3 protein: CASSGSTGILENIQYF. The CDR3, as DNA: TGTGCCAGCAGCGGCTCGACAGGGATTCTAGAAAACATTCAGTACTTC.

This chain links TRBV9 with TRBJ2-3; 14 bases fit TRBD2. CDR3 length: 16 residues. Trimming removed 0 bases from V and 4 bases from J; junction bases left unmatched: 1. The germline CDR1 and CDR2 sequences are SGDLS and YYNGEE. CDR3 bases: TGTGCCAGCAGCGTAGAGACTAGCGGGAGGGCAGATACGCAGTATTTT. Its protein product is CASSVETSGRADTQYF.

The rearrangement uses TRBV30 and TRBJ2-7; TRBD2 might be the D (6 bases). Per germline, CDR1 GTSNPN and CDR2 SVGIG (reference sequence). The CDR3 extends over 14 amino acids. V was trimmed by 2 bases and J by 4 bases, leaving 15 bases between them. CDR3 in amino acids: CAWSTWTIPYEQYF. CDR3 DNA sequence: TGTGCCTGGAGTACCTGGACTATCCCTTACGAGCAGTACTTC.

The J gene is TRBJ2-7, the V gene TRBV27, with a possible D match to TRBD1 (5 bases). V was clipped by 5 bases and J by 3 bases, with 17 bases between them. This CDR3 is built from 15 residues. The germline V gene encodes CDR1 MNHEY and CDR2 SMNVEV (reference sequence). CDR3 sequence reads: CASSQRSGKFYEQYF. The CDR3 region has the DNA TGTGCCAGCAGTCAACGGTCAGGGAAATTCTACGAGCAGTACTTC.

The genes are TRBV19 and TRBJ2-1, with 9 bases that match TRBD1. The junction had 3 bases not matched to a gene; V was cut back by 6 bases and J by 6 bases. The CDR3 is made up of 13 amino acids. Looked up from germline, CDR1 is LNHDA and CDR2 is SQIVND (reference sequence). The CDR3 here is CASRLTGGNEQFF. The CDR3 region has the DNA TGTGCCAGTAGATTGACAGGGGGCAATGAGCAGTTCTTC.

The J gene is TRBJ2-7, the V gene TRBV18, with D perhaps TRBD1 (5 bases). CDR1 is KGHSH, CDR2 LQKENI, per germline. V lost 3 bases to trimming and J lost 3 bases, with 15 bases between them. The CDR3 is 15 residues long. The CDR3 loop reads CASSPAGSTYYEQYF. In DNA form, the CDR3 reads TGTGCCAGCTCACCTGCAGGGTCGACCTACTACGAGCAGTACTTC.

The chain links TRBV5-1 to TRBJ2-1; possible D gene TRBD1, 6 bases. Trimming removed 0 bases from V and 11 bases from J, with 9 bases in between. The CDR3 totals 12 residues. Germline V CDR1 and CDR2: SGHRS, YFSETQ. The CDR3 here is CASSLDRDKQFF. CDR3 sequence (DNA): TGCGCCAGCAGCTTGGACAGGGATAAGCAGTTCTTC.

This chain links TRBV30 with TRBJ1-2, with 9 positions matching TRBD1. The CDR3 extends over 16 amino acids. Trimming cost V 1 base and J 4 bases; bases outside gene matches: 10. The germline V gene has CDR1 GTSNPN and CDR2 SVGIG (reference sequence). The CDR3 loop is CAWSGGVTGGFYGYTF. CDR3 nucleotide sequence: TGTGCCTGGAGTGGCGGGGTGACAGGGGGGTTCTATGGCTACACCTTC.

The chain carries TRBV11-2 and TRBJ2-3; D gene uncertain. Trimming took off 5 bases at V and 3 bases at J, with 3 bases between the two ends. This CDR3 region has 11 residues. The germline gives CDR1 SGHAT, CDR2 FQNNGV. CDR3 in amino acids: CASSRTDTQYF. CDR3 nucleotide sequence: TGTGCCAGCAGCCGTACAGATACGCAGTATTTT.

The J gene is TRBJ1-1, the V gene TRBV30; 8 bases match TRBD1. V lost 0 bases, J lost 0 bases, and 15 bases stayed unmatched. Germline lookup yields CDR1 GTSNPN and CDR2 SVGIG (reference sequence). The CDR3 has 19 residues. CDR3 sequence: CAWSVDTGGPGYMNTEAFF. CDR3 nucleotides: TGTGCCTGGAGTGTTGACACAGGGGGTCCGGGTTACATGAACACTGAAGCTTTCTTT.

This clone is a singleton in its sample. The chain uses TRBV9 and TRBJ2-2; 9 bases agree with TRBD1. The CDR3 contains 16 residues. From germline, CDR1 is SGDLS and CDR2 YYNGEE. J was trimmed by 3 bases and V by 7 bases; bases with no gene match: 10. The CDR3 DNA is TGTGCCAGCGGGGTAACAGGGGGCTTTGACACCGGGGAGCTGTTTTTT. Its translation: CASGVTGGFDTGELFF.

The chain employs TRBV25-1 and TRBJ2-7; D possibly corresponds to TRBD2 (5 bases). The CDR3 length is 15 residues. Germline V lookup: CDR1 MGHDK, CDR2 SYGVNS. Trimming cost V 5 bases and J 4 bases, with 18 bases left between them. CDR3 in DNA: TGTGCCAGCAGTTTCTCGTGGGAGCCCCCGTACGAGCAGTACTTC. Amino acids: CASSFSWEPPYEQYF.

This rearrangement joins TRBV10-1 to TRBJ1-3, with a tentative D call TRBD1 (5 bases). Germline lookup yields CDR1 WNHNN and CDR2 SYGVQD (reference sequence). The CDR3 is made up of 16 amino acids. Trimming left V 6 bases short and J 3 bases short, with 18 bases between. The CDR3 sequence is CASSDGGGVGGNTIYF. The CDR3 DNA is TGCGCCAGCAGCGACGGTGGAGGGGTTGGTGGAAACACCATATATTTT.

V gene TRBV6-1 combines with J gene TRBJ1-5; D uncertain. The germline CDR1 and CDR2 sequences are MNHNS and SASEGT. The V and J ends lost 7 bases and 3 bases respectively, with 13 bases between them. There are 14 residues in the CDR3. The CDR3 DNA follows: TGTGCCAGCACTCTTTATCAGAACAATCAGCCCCAGCATTTT. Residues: CASTLYQNNQPQHF.

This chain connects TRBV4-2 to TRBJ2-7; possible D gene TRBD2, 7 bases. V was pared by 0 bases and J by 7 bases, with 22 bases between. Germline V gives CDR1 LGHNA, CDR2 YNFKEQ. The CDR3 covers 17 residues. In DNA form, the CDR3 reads TGTGCCAGCAGCCAAGATAGGATGGGGGGGCAGCGGTGGGAGCAGTACTTC. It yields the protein CASSQDRMGGQRWEQYF.

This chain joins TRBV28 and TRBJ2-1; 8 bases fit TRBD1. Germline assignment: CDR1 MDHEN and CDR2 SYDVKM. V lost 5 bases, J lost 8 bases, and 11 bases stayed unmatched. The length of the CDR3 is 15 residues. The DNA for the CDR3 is TGTGCCAGCAGTCCGCGACAGGGGTTCTCCGATGAGCAGTTCTTC. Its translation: CASSPRQGFSDEQFF.

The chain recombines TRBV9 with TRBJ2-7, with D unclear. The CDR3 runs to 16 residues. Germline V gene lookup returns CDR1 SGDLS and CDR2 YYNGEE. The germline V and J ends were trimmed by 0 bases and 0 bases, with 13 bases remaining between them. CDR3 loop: CASSVANYAVSYEQYF. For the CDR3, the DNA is TGTGCCAGCAGCGTAGCTAACTACGCTGTCTCCTACGAGCAGTACTTC.

The CDR3 DNA sequence: TGTGCCAGCAGCTTGGCACTAGCGGGTTCGAGCTCCTACGAGCAGTACTTC. Translation gives CASSLALAGSSSYEQYF. V usage is TRBV7-9 and J usage is TRBJ2-7; TRBD2 matches 9 bases. V trimming: 3 bases; J trimming: 0 bases; junction bases outside the gene matches: 9. The CDR3 runs 17 residues. Germline CDR1 reads SEHNR; CDR2 reads FQNEAQ (reference sequence).